The 17 T cell receptor beta chains in this list originate from one sample, sequenced in a study of OX40 agonist ivuxolimab in advanced cancers. The protocol was immunoSEQ multiplex PCR, while the TCRdb copy is restricted to in-frame clones and leaves out a portion. The sample lists 25,000 to 30,000 clones, about three quarters occurring once. The sample was CD4+ or CD8+ T cells sorted from blood, taken in a trial of the OX40 agonist ivuxolimab. These receptor sequences come from an adult with an advanced solid tumor such as melanoma, head and neck, liver or kidney cancer.

This clone showed up just once. The chain joins TRBV27 to TRBJ2-2; D may correspond to TRBD1 or TRBD2 (6 bases each). V dropped 0 bases and J dropped 3 bases, with 20 bases sitting between them. This CDR3 spans 19 amino acids. The germline gives CDR1 MNHEY, CDR2 SMNVEV (reference sequence). The CDR3 loop reads CASSLSNLGGAADTGELFF. The CDR3 DNA follows: TGTGCCAGCAGTTTATCGAATTTGGGGGGCGCGGCGGACACCGGGGAGCTGTTTTTT.

A single count supports this clone. J is TRBJ1-6 and V is TRBV27; 12 nucleotides align to TRBD1. The CDR3 loop spans 21 amino acids. J lost 1 base, V lost 4 bases, and 14 bases had no gene match. Germline V gene sequence: CDR1 MNHEY, CDR2 SMNVEV (reference sequence). CDR3 protein: CASSSYGPGQGAGSYNSPLHF. Written as DNA, the CDR3 is TGTGCCAGCAGTTCTTATGGACCGGGACAGGGGGCAGGGTCCTATAATTCACCCCTCCACTTT.

This chain joins TRBV10-2 and TRBJ1-5; D may be TRBD1 (6 bases). V was clipped by 8 bases and J by 2 bases, with 16 bases between them. The germline CDR1 and CDR2 sequences are WSHSY and SAAADI. The CDR3 length is 15 residues. CDR3 sequence reads: CASCAGARGNQPQHF. DNA for the CDR3: TGCGCCAGCTGTGCGGGGGCGCGGGGCAATCAGCCCCAGCATTTT.

There are a few counts of this clone. V and J are TRBV19 and TRBJ1-5; possible D gene TRBD1, 5 bases. Trimming shortened V by 6 bases and J by 6 bases, and 18 bases separated the two germline ends. Germline V gene lookup returns CDR1 LNHDA and CDR2 SQIVND (reference sequence). The CDR3 consists of 15 residues. The CDR3 protein is CASSSWGGDRQPQHF. CDR3 in DNA: TGTGCCAGTAGCTCATGGGGGGGAGATCGTCAGCCCCAGCATTTT.

CDR3: CATSRSFGTGNEQFF. The CDR3 DNA reads as TGTGCCACCAGCAGGTCTTTCGGGACTGGCAATGAGCAGTTCTTC. J is TRBJ2-1 and V is TRBV15; possibly TRBD2 for D (6 bases). Per germline, CDR1 LNHNV and CDR2 YYDKDF (reference sequence). The CDR3 loop spans 15 amino acids. Trimming pared 3 bases from V and 6 bases from J, leaving 15 bases between.

The chain uses TRBV5-6 and TRBJ2-7; tentative D call: TRBD1 (6 bases). The CDR3 is made up of 13 amino acids. The V and J ends lost 0 bases and 3 bases respectively, with 7 bases between them. Germline V gives CDR1 SGHDT, CDR2 YYEEEE. The DNA of the CDR3 is TGTGCCAGCAGCTTGGAAGGGGGCTACGAGCAGTACTTC. Translation gives CASSLEGGYEQYF.

The chain is built from TRBV4-3 and TRBJ2-7; D is perhaps TRBD2 (5 bases). Looked up from germline, CDR1 is LGHNA and CDR2 is YSLEER. The CDR3 extends over 15 amino acids. V was cut by 0 bases and J by 3 bases, with 12 bases left in between. The CDR3 region is CASSQDKADLYEQYF. In DNA, the CDR3 is TGCGCCAGCAGCCAAGATAAAGCGGATCTCTACGAGCAGTACTTC.

The CDR3 DNA is TGCGCCAGCAGCTCGGGACTAGCGGGTAAGGATGAGCAGTTCTTC. The encoded protein is CASSSGLAGKDEQFF. This sequence joins TRBV5-1 and TRBJ2-1, with 12 bases fitting TRBD2. J was trimmed by 8 bases and V by 3 bases; bases with no gene match: 6. Germline V gene data show CDR1 as SGHRS and CDR2 as YFSETQ. The CDR3 has 15 amino acids.

The rearrangement links TRBV6-6 to TRBJ2-7; no clear D. This CDR3 has 11 amino acids. Germline V lookup: CDR1 MNHNY, CDR2 SVGAGI (reference sequence). Trimming removed 7 bases at V and 4 bases at J, with 8 bases between. Here the CDR3 DNA reads TGTGCCAGCACCAACAGATACGAGCAGTACTTC. Translated: CASTNRYEQYF.

This chain joins TRBV2 and TRBJ1-6; possibly TRBD1 for D (5 bases). The CDR3 covers 15 residues. The V end lost 3 bases, the J end lost 1 base, and 7 bases lay between the germline ends. Germline lookup yields CDR1 SNHLY and CDR2 FYNNEI. The CDR3 sequence is CASSEGQSYNSPLHF. The CDR3 DNA follows: TGTGCCAGCAGTGAGGGGCAATCCTATAATTCACCCCTCCACTTT.

V usage is TRBV6-6 and J usage is TRBJ2-7; D gene uncertain. The CDR3 spans 11 residues. Germline V gene lookup returns CDR1 MNHNY and CDR2 SVGAGI (reference sequence). Deletions cut 4 bases from V and 6 bases from J, with 7 bases between. CDR3 sequence: CASSLGIEQYF. The CDR3 DNA reads TGTGCCAGCAGTTTGGGGATCGAGCAGTACTTC.

This chain joins TRBV6-5 and TRBJ2-7, with D perhaps matching TRBD1 (5 bases). Trimming took 4 bases from V and 2 from J, leaving 15 bases between them. The CDR3 contains 15 residues. Germline assignment: CDR1 MNHEY and CDR2 SVGAGI. Here the CDR3 DNA reads TGTGCCAGCAGTTTAGGTTCAGGGCCGACCTACGAGCAGTACTTC. Protein sequence: CASSLGSGPTYEQYF.

This clone is deemed medium-sized. The chain joins TRBV4-3 to TRBJ1-5; D not certain. The CDR3 covers 19 residues. V lost 1 base, J lost 0 bases, and 19 bases lay in between. CDR1 and CDR2 from the germline V gene are LGHNA and YSLEER. Here the CDR3 reads CASSQVATKPFYSNQPQHF. The CDR3, as DNA: TGCGCCAGCAGCCAAGTTGCGACAAAGCCATTCTATAGCAATCAGCCCCAGCATTTT.

The J gene is TRBJ1-1, the V gene TRBV5-5; no clear D gene. The CDR3 contains 15 residues. V was cut by 0 bases and J by 2 bases, with 11 bases left in between. The V gene's germline CDR1 is SGHKS and CDR2 YYEKEE (reference sequence). The CDR3 nucleotides read TGTGCCAGCAGCTTGGAACGAATGGGAAACACTGAAGCTTTCTTT. Translation: CASSLERMGNTEAFF.

The rearrangement uses TRBV9 and TRBJ1-5; 8 nucleotides agree with TRBD1. With V trimmed by 3 bases and J by 3 bases, 5 bases remained unmatched. The CDR3 loop spans 15 amino acids. Germline CDR1 reads SGDLS; CDR2 reads YYNGEE. The CDR3 spells CASSDTGGYNQPQHF. The DNA of the CDR3 is TGTGCCAGCAGCGATACAGGGGGGTACAATCAGCCCCAGCATTTT.

The chain couples TRBV28 to TRBJ1-1, with D hard to call. V lost 6 bases and J 1 base, leaving 18 bases between the germline ends. Germline CDR1 and CDR2: MDHEN and SYDVKM. The CDR3 contains 16 residues. In DNA, the CDR3 is TGTGCCAGCAGCATTTCCCCGGGGTCTAAGAACACTGAAGCTTTCTTT. Amino acid sequence: CASSISPGSKNTEAFF.

This sequence joins TRBV30 and TRBJ1-5, with a tentative D call TRBD1 (5 bases). Germline assignment: CDR1 GTSNPN and CDR2 SVGIG (reference sequence). The CDR3 sequence is 15 residues long. Trimming took off 4 bases at V and 0 bases at J, with 13 bases between the two ends. Here the CDR3 reads CAWNPSGSSNQPQHF. As DNA, the CDR3 is TGTGCCTGGAACCCCTCAGGGAGTAGCAATCAGCCCCAGCATTTT. The whole variable domain, remainder taken from reference TRBV30 and TRBJ1-5, is SQTIHQWPATLVQPVGSPLSLECTVEGTSNPNLYWYRQAAGRGLQLLFYSVGIGQISSEVPQNLSASRPQDRQFILSSKKLLLSDSGFYLCAWNPSGSSNQPQHFGDGTRLSIL.